These 20 T cell receptor beta chains came from one sample sequenced in a study of control samples from healthy donors and cancer patients. This table comes from immunoSEQ multiplex PCR, and its TCRdb copy is limited to in-frame clones, with some not included. The sample holds roughly 47,000 clones, approximately 87% seen once. The specimen sequenced was PBMCs. The receptors were gathered from a woman aged 60-75 years with lung cancer.

CDR3 loop: CASSLDPGGPGELFF. DNA of the CDR3: TGCGCCAGCAGCTTGGATCCAGGGGGCCCCGGGGAGCTGTTTTTT. The V and J genes are TRBV5-1 and TRBJ2-2; 8 positions agree with TRBD1. The CDR3 consists of 15 residues. J lost 6 bases, V lost 0 bases, and 4 bases had no gene match. From germline, CDR1 is SGHRS and CDR2 YFSETQ.

The chain has TRBV4-2 and TRBJ2-2; 15 bases align to TRBD2. Germline V gene data show CDR1 as LGHNA and CDR2 as YNFKEQ. V lost 0 bases and J lost 6; bases outside the gene matches: 8. CDR3 size: 19 residues. The CDR3 is CASSQDEGLAGGRAGELFF. CDR3 DNA: TGTGCCAGCAGCCAAGATGAGGGACTAGCGGGAGGTAGAGCCGGGGAGCTGTTTTTT.

This rearrangement joins TRBV28 to TRBJ2-5; 9 positions match TRBD1. In germline, CDR1 is MDHEN, CDR2 SYDVKM. J lost 5 bases, V lost 6 bases, and 10 bases had no gene match. The CDR3 extends over 15 amino acids. CDR3 sequence: CASSYRQGGRETQYF. The CDR3 region has the DNA TGTGCCAGCAGCTATCGACAGGGGGGTAGGGAGACCCAGTACTTC. The entire variable domain, with the rest obtained from reference TRBV28 and TRBJ2-5, is as follows: DVKVTQSSRYLVKRTGEKVFLECVQDMDHENMFWYRQDPGLGLRLIYFSYDVKMKEKGDIPEGYSVSREKKERFSLILESASTNQTSMYLCASSYRQGGRETQYFGPGTRLLVL.

V is TRBV6-5 and J is TRBJ2-7; TRBD2 aligns across 8 bases. The CDR3 covers 15 residues. V shed 4 bases and J 5 bases; nucleotides not matched to a gene: 10. Germline V CDR1 and CDR2: MNHEY, SVGAGI. The CDR3 loop reads CASSSLTGGIDEQYF. The DNA of the CDR3 is TGTGCCAGCAGTTCCCTTACGGGAGGGATCGACGAGCAGTACTTC.

This sequence joins TRBV6-5 and TRBJ2-7; 8 bases match TRBD2. This CDR3 has 13 residues. The V gene's germline CDR1 is MNHEY and CDR2 SVGAGI. V shed 9 bases, J shed 6 bases, and the junction held 10 bases outside the gene matches. CDR3 DNA: TGTGCCAGTTCTTCCAGCGGGGGCACCGAGCAGTACTTC. Protein product: CASSSSGGTEQYF.

The chain carries TRBV30 and TRBJ1-3; D is unresolved. The CDR3 is 13 residues long. V shed 2 bases and J shed 2 bases, with 7 bases lying between them. Germline CDR1 is GTSNPN and CDR2 is SVGIG (reference sequence). This CDR3 reads CAWSKGPGNTIYF. The CDR3 region has the DNA TGTGCCTGGAGTAAAGGGCCTGGAAACACCATATATTTT.

V gene TRBV5-5 combines with J gene TRBJ1-1; the D is unclear. V gave up 4 bases and J gave up 4 bases, with 14 bases separating them. Germline values: CDR1 SGHKS, CDR2 YYEKEE (reference sequence). The CDR3 is 14 residues long. The DNA for the CDR3 is TGTGCCAGCAGCCCCGGGGAGGGAGGCACTGAAGCTTTCTTT. This codes for CASSPGEGGTEAFF. Using reference TRBV5-5 and TRBJ1-1 for the parts outside the CDR3, the full variable domain is DAGVTQSPTHLIKTRGQQVTLRCSPISGHKSVSWYQQVLGQGPQFIFQYYEKEERGRGNFPDRFSARQFPNYSSELNVNALLLGDSALYLCASSPGEGGTEAFFGQGTRLTVV.

The V and J genes are TRBV6-2 or TRBV6-3 and TRBJ1-5; tentative D call: TRBD1 (6 bases). The CDR3 covers 13 residues. Germline V gives CDR1 MNHEY, CDR2 SVGEGT. Trimming left V 5 bases short and J 7 bases short, with 12 bases between. CDR3 region: CASSRDNLQPQHF. For the CDR3, the DNA is TGTGCCAGCAGTAGGGACAACCTACAGCCCCAGCATTTT.

V usage is TRBV6-1 and J usage is TRBJ1-1; 8 nucleotides agree with TRBD1. Germline V gene sequence: CDR1 MNHNS, CDR2 SASEGT. Unmatched junction bases numbered 7, after V lost 4 bases and J lost 6 bases. The CDR3 is 14 amino acids. This chain's CDR3 is CASSAAGGGSEAFF. The CDR3 DNA reads as TGTGCCAGCAGTGCAGCAGGGGGCGGCTCTGAAGCTTTCTTT.

The chain carries TRBV7-2 and TRBJ2-1; TRBD2 aligns across 7 bases. The CDR3 sequence is 12 residues long. V shed 3 bases and J 14 bases; nucleotides not matched to a gene: 7. Germline values: CDR1 SGHTA, CDR2 FQGNSA. The CDR3 DNA is TGTGCCAGCAGCTTTGTGCGGGAGAAGAAGTTCTTC. Translation gives CASSFVREKKFF.

The CDR3 protein is CASTSSPGNTIYF. In DNA, the CDR3 is TGTGCCAGCACTTCCAGCCCTGGAAACACCATATATTTT. V usage is TRBV27 and J usage is TRBJ1-3; D gene ambiguous. This CDR3 comprises 13 residues. From germline, CDR1 is MNHEY and CDR2 SMNVEV (reference sequence). V was pared by 7 bases and J by 2 bases, with 9 bases between.

V and J are TRBV18 and TRBJ1-2; possibly TRBD1 for D (6 bases). Trimming shortened V by 1 base and J by 4 bases, and 10 bases separated the two germline ends. Germline assignment: CDR1 KGHSH and CDR2 LQKENI. The CDR3 is 14 amino acids. CDR3 nucleotides: TGTGCCAGCTCACCACTGGACAGCCGCTATGGCTACACCTTC. Protein product: CASSPLDSRYGYTF.

This chain joins TRBV24-1 and TRBJ2-1, with TRBD2 identical over 10 bases. V lost 4 bases and J lost 8; bases outside the gene matches: 10. Germline assignment: CDR1 KGHDR and CDR2 SFDVKD. The CDR3 sequence is 16 residues long. As DNA, the CDR3 is TGTGCCACCAGTGACCCAAGCGGGAGGGCCTATTATGAGCAGTTCTTC. Translated: CATSDPSGRAYYEQFF.

The V gene is TRBV3-1 (or the pseudogene TRBV3-2), the J gene TRBJ1-2; perhaps TRBD1 as D (6 bases). In germline, CDR1 is LGHDT, CDR2 YNNKEL (reference sequence). The CDR3 has 15 amino acids. Trimming took off 0 bases at V and 3 bases at J, with 11 bases between the two ends. For the CDR3, the DNA is TGTGCCAGCAGCCAAGATAACAGGGCGGACTATGGCTACACCTTC. Translation gives CASSQDNRADYGYTF.

The chain recombines TRBV21-1 with TRBJ2-1; the table assigns TRBD2, which was not confirmed against the DNA. TRBV21-1 is a pseudogene locus. The CDR3 has 19 residues. The CDR3 here is CASSKGLRLAGVPYNEQFF. Written as DNA, the CDR3 is TGTGCCAGCAGCAAAGGACTAAGGCTAGCGGGAGTCCCTTACAATGAGCAGTTCTTC.

The chain couples TRBV18 to TRBJ2-7, with D unclear. Per germline, CDR1 KGHSH and CDR2 LQKENI. This CDR3 contains 13 residues. Trimming stripped 3 bases from V and 5 bases from J, with 11 bases between. The CDR3 loop reads CASSPRARDEQYF. DNA of the CDR3: TGTGCCAGCTCACCTCGGGCTAGAGACGAGCAGTACTTC.

The chain recombines TRBV6-5 with TRBJ2-7; 15 bases align to TRBD2. V shed 9 bases and J 6 bases; nucleotides not matched to a gene: 6. The V gene's germline CDR1 is MNHEY and CDR2 SVGAGI. This CDR3 contains 14 residues. The CDR3 sequence: CASRTSGRAGEQYF. CDR3 nucleotide sequence: TGTGCCAGTCGGACTAGCGGGAGGGCCGGCGAGCAGTACTTC.

This clone showed up just once. The chain carries TRBV7-2 and TRBJ2-7, with 7 bases lining up with TRBD1. CDR3 size: 14 residues. Per germline, CDR1 SGHTA and CDR2 FQGNSA. V gave up 5 bases and J gave up 1 base; unmatched junction bases: 5. CDR3 nucleotides: TGTGCCAGCAGCCGGGACAGAGATTCCTACGAGCAGTACTTC. It specifies CASSRDRDSYEQYF.

This chain links TRBV5-4 with TRBJ1-4, with D unresolved. The CDR3 covers 16 residues. V shed 0 bases and J shed 6 bases, with 15 bases lying between them. CDR1 and CDR2 from the germline V gene are SGHNT and YYREEE (reference sequence). The CDR3 is CASSLGAPRWDEKLFF. CDR3 nucleotides: TGTGCCAGCAGCTTGGGGGCTCCCCGGTGGGATGAAAAACTGTTTTTT.

The V and J genes are TRBV7-9 and TRBJ1-1; D not resolved. This CDR3 spans 13 amino acids. V was shortened by 5 bases and J by 4 bases, with 11 bases between the two germline ends. Germline CDR1 and CDR2: SEHNR and FQNEAQ (reference sequence). This CDR3 reads CASSPLPVTEAFF. The CDR3 bases are TGTGCCAGCAGCCCTCTTCCCGTCACTGAAGCTTTCTTT.